Below are 12 T cell receptor beta chains sequenced from a single sample in a study of graft-versus-host responses after intestinal transplantation. The method was immunoSEQ multiplex PCR; TCRdb's version includes in-frame clones alone and lacks a portion of them. The sample includes some 79,000 clones, around nine tenths of them seen just once. These TCRs' antigens remain unknown. This material consisted of unstimulated CD4+ T cells sorted from spleen or lymph node cells, taken before intestinal transplant. The receptor set was obtained from a human donor who received an intestinal transplant.

The rearrangement links TRBV11-2 to TRBJ1-2; the match to TRBD1 covers 9 bases. V lost 5 bases, J lost 6 bases, and 7 bases stayed unmatched. This CDR3 comprises 14 residues. Germline-derived CDR1 and CDR2 are SGHAT and FQNNGV. The CDR3 reads CASSATGGPNGYTF. CDR3 DNA: TGTGCCAGCAGCGCGACAGGGGGGCCAAATGGCTACACCTTC. Looking up the rest from reference TRBV11-2 and TRBJ1-2 gives the full variable domain: EAGVAQSPRYKIIEKRQSVAFWCNPISGHATLYWYQQILGQGPKLLIQFQNNGVVDDSQLPKDRFSAERLKGVDSTLKIQPAKLEDSAVYLCASSATGGPNGYTFGSGTRLTVV.

The V gene is TRBV5-1, the J gene TRBJ1-5; 8 bases agree with TRBD1. This CDR3 contains 15 residues. Trimming took 4 bases from V and 2 from J; bases not matched to a gene: 5. Germline V lookup: CDR1 SGHRS, CDR2 YFSETQ. CDR3 sequence reads: CASSQGTGRNQPQHF. The CDR3 nucleotides are TGCGCCAGCAGCCAGGGGACAGGCCGCAATCAGCCCCAGCATTTT.

V gene TRBV5-1 combines with J gene TRBJ2-3, with D possibly TRBD2 on 5 matching bases. Trimming took off 0 bases at V and 0 bases at J, with 8 bases between the two ends. The CDR3 loop spans 15 amino acids. Germline lookup yields CDR1 SGHRS and CDR2 YFSETQ. DNA for the CDR3: TGCGCCAGCAGCTTGGGACTAATTAGCACAGATACGCAGTATTTT. Translating it yields CASSLGLISTDTQYF. The entire variable domain, with the rest obtained from reference TRBV5-1 and TRBJ2-3, is as follows: KAGVTQTPRYLIKTRGQQVTLSCSPISGHRSVSWYQQTPGQGLQFLFEYFSETQRNKGNFPGRFSGRQFSNSRSEMNVSTLELGDSALYLCASSLGLISTDTQYFGPGTRLTVL.

The count of this clone is one. The chain couples TRBV5-1 to TRBJ1-5; D not certain. Germline V gene data show CDR1 as SGHRS and CDR2 as YFSETQ. V was pared by 5 bases and J by 7 bases, with 10 bases between. CDR3 length: 12 residues. Written as DNA, the CDR3 is TGCGCCAGCAGTCCGGGTGACCAGCCCCAGCATTTT. Encoded protein: CASSPGDQPQHF. The complete variable domain, with remaining parts taken from reference TRBV5-1 and TRBJ1-5, reads KAGVTQTPRYLIKTRGQQVTLSCSPISGHRSVSWYQQTPGQGLQFLFEYFSETQRNKGNFPGRFSGRQFSNSRSEMNVSTLELGDSALYLCASSPGDQPQHFGDGTRLSIL.

The rearrangement joins TRBV28 to TRBJ1-2; no firm D call. V lost 2 bases, J lost 0 bases, and 10 bases lay in between. CDR3 length: 15 residues. Per germline, CDR1 MDHEN and CDR2 SYDVKM. The CDR3 DNA follows: TGTGCCAGCAGTTTAGGAGGGCAAACTAACTATGGCTACACCTTC. This sequence encodes CASSLGGQTNYGYTF.

J is TRBJ2-3 and V is TRBV27; 9 bases align to TRBD2. CDR3 length: 15 residues. Germline V lookup: CDR1 MNHEY, CDR2 SMNVEV (reference sequence). V dropped 2 bases and J dropped 0; count of bases not matched to a gene: 0. CDR3 nucleotides: TGTGCCAGCAGTTTACTAGCGGGGAGCACAGATACGCAGTATTTT. Protein: CASSLLAGSTDTQYF.

The chain combines TRBV5-6 with TRBJ2-3, with 8 bases lining up with TRBD1. Germline lookup yields CDR1 SGHDT and CDR2 YYEEEE. The CDR3 has 15 amino acids. With 2 bases clipped from V and 1 base from J, the junction kept 3 bases outside the gene matches. The CDR3 region is CASSFRGRGTDTQYF. DNA for the CDR3: TGTGCCAGCAGCTTCAGGGGGCGCGGCACAGATACGCAGTATTTT. Full variable domain (outside the CDR3, taken from reference TRBV5-6 and TRBJ2-3): DAGVTQSPTHLIKTRGQQVTLRCSPKSGHDTVSWYQQALGQGPQFIFQYYEEEERQRGNFPDRFSGHQFPNYSSELNVNALLLGDSALYLCASSFRGRGTDTQYFGPGTRLTVL.

The rearrangement uses TRBV6-1 and TRBJ2-7; TRBD1 agrees at 9 bases. The ends lost 0 bases at V and 3 bases at J; junction bases unmatched: 0. Looked up from germline, CDR1 is MNHNS and CDR2 is SASEGT. This CDR3 has 14 residues. CDR3 loop: CASSEAGQGYEQYF. CDR3 in DNA: TGTGCCAGCAGTGAAGCGGGACAGGGCTACGAGCAGTACTTC.

The V and J genes are TRBV11-2 and TRBJ2-7; D is unclear. CDR1 and CDR2 (germline): SGHAT, FQNNGV. V was clipped by 0 bases and J by 0 bases, with 3 bases between them. This CDR3 comprises 13 residues. CDR3 DNA sequence: TGTGCCAGCAGCTTAGACCGCTCCTACGAGCAGTACTTC. Amino acids: CASSLDRSYEQYF.

V usage is TRBV27 and J usage is TRBJ2-7, with D maybe TRBD2 (6 bases). CDR3 size: 16 residues. Trimming left V 4 bases short and J 4 bases short, with 20 bases between. Germline CDR1 MNHEY, CDR2 SMNVEV (reference sequence). CDR3 nucleotide sequence: TGTGCCAGCAGTTCAACATCACTAGCTCAAGATTACGAGCAGTACTTC. As protein: CASSSTSLAQDYEQYF.

This chain connects TRBV29-1 to TRBJ2-1, with TRBD2 matching over 8 bases. CDR1 is SQVTM, CDR2 ANQGSEA, per germline. The V and J ends lost 6 bases and 1 base, in that order; junction bases with no gene match: 17. CDR3 length: 18 amino acids. DNA of the CDR3: TGCAGCGTCCTAATGGGTAGCGGGATCTCTGGGTCCTACAATGAGCAGTTCTTC. Its translation is CSVLMGSGISGSYNEQFF.

This rearrangement joins TRBV5-1 to TRBJ2-7, with D possibly matching TRBD2 (6 bases). The CDR3 consists of 13 residues. Per germline, CDR1 SGHRS and CDR2 YFSETQ. Trimming took 4 bases from V and 3 from J, leaving 11 bases between them. CDR3: CASSPGTVYEQYF. CDR3 DNA: TGCGCCAGCAGCCCTGGGACTGTCTACGAGCAGTACTTC.